The 4 T cell receptor beta chains in this list originate from one sample, sequenced in a study of blood T cells in healthy people across ages. Through a sample-barcoded 5' primer and a J-beta primer mix, a second PCR was run for roughly 6 to 12 cycles. TCRdb re-derived calls from the 5' RACE reads in MiXCR, one entry per CDR3 protein. There are about 1.4 million distinct CDR3 sequences in the sample; roughly 59% occur only once, and over 5% lies in the top ten. Specimen: blood. These receptors were obtained from a man between 18 and 29 years old in good health.

The J gene is TRBJ1-2, the V gene TRBV7-8; unclear D gene. Germline CDR1 SGHVS, CDR2 FQNEAQ. The CDR3 runs to 14 residues. Between the trimmed V and J ends, which lost 5 bases and 8 bases, there was a span of 18 bases. CDR3 nucleotide sequence: TGTGCCAGCAGCCCGCTCGTTAAGGTGAGCGGCTACACCTTC. This sequence encodes CASSPLVKVSGYTF.

The chain joins TRBV15 to TRBJ2-5; 7 positions match TRBD2. V was clipped by 5 bases and J by 4 bases; unmatched bases: 7. CDR1 is LNHNV, CDR2 YYDKDF, per germline (reference sequence). The CDR3 has 14 residues. DNA of the CDR3: TGTGCCACCAGCGGCGGGCCTAGCGGAGAGACCCAGTACTTC. It codes for CATSGGPSGETQYF.

V and J are TRBV19 and TRBJ2-4, with D perhaps matching TRBD2 (5 bases). Gene TRBJ2-7 matches the end of the DNA better, so the J call may be wrong. Germline values: CDR1 LNHDA, CDR2 SQIVND (reference sequence). The CDR3 is 14 amino acids. The CDR3 reads CASSSLDGDYEQYF. The CDR3 bases are TGTGCCAGTAGTTCTTTGGACGGGGACTACGAGCAGTACTTC.

The V gene is TRBV6-5, the J gene TRBJ2-7; 7 nucleotides align to TRBD1. The J call may not be correct, given that the DNA end is closer to TRBJ2-5. This CDR3 comprises 14 residues. CDR1 is MNHEY and CDR2 is SVGAGI in the germline V gene. Here the CDR3 reads CASRPTGVEETQYF. The CDR3, as DNA: TGTGCCAGCAGACCAACAGGGGTGGAGGAGACCCAGTACTTC.